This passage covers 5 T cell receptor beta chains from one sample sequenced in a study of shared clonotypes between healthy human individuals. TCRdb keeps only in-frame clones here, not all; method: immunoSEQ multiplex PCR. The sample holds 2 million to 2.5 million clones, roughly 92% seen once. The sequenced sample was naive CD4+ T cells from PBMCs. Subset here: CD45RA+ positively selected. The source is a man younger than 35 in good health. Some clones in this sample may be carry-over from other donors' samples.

CDR3 bases: TGTGCCAGCACCCTCAGGTCTGGTGGGGAGACCCAGTACTTC. It is translated as CASTLRSGGETQYF. The J gene is TRBJ2-5, the V gene TRBV2; no clear D gene. Germline loops: CDR1 SNHLY, CDR2 FYNNEI. V was cut by 7 bases and J by 5 bases, with 17 bases left in between. The CDR3 sequence is 14 residues long.

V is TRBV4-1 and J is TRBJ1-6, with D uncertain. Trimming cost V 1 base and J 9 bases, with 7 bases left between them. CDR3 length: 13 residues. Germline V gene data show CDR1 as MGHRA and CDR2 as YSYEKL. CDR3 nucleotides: TGCGCCAGCAGCCAAGTCTGGAGTTCACCCCTCCACTTT. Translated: CASSQVWSSPLHF.

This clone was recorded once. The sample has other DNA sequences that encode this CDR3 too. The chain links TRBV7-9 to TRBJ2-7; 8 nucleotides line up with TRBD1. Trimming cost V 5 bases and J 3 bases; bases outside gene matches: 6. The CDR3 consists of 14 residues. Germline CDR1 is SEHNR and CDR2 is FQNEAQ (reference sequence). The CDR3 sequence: CASSPGQGGYEQYF. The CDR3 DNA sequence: TGTGCCAGCAGCCCCGGACAGGGTGGCTACGAGCAGTACTTC.

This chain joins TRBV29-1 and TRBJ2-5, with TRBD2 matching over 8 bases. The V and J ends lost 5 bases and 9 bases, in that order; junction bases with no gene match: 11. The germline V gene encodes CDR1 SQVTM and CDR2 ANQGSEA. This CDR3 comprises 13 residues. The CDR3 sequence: CSVCPGLGEAQYF. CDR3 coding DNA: TGCAGCGTTTGCCCGGGACTAGGGGAGGCCCAGTACTTC.

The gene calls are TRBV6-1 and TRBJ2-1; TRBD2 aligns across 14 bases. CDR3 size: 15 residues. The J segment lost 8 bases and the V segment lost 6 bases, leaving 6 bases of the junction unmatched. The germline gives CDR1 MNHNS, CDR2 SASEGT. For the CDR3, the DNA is TGTGCCAGCAGCCGGACTAGCGGGAGGATGGATGAGCAGTTCTTC. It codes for CASSRTSGRMDEQFF.